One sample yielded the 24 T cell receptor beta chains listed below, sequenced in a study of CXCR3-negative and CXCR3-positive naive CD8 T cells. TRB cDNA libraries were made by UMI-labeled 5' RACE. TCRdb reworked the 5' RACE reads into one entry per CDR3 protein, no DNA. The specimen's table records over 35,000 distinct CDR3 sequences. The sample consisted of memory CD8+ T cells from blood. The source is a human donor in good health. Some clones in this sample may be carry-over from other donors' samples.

The chain's CDR3 is CASSPGRDISGANVLTF. This sequence joins TRBV10-1 and TRBJ2-6; with no DNA, the TCRdb D assignment of TRBD1 cannot be verified. The CDR3 totals 17 residues. Germline V gene sequence: CDR1 WNHNN, CDR2 SYGVQD (reference sequence).

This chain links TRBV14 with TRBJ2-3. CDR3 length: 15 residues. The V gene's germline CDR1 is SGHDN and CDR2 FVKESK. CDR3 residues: CASSKILGGTDTQYF. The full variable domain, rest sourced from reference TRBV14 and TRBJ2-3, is EAGVTQFPSHSVIEKGQTVTLRCDPISGHDNLYWYRRVMGKEIKFLLHFVKESKQDESGMPNNRFLAERTGGTYSTLKVQPAELEDSGVYFCASSKILGGTDTQYFGPGTRLTVL.

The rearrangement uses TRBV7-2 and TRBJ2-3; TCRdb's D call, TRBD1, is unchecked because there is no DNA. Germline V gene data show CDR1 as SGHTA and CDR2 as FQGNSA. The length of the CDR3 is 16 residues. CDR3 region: CASSLLSREWTDTQYF.

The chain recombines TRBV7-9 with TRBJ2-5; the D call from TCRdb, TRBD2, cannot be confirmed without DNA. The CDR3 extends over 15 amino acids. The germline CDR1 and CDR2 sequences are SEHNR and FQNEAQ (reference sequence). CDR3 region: CASSISTIGGGTQYF.

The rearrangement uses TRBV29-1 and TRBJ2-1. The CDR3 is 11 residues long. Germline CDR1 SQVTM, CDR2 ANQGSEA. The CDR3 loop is CSVSFHNEQFF.

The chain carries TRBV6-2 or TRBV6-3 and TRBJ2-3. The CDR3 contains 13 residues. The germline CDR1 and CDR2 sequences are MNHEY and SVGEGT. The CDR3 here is CASSSTSTDTQYF.

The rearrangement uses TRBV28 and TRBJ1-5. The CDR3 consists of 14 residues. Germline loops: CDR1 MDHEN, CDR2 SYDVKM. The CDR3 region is CASSLQLESGPQHF.

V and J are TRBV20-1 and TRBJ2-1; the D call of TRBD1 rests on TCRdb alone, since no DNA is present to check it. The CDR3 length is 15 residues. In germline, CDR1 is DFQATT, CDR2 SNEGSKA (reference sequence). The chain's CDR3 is CSARDAQGALDEQFF.

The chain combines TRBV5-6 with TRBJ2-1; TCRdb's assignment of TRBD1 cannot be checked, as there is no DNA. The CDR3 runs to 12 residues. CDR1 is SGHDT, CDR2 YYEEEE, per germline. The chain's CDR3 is CASSGGSYEQFF.

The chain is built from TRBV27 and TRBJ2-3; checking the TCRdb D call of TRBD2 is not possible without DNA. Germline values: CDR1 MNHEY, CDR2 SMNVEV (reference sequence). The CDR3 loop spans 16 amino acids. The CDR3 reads CASSSRTLPSADTQYF.

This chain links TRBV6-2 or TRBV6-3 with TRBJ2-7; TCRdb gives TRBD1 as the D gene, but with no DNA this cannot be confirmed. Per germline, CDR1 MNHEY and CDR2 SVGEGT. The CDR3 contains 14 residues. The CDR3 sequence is CASSSWDRIYEQYF.

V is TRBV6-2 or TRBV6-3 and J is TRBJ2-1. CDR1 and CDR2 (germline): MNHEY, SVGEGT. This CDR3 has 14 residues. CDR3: CASSLGTSYNEQFF.

The CDR3 loop reads CASSQDRESLRGF. The chain combines TRBV3-1 with TRBJ2-4; checking the TCRdb D call of TRBD1 is not possible without DNA. The CDR3 sequence is 13 residues long. Germline V gene lookup returns CDR1 LGHDT and CDR2 YNNKEL (reference sequence).

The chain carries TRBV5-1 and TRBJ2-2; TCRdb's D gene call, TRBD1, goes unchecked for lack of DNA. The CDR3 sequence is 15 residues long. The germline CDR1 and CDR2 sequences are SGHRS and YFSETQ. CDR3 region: CASSWTVPNTGELFF.

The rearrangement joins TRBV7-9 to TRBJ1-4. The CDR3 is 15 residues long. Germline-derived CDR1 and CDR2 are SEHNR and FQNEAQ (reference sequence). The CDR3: CASSRDWATNEKLFF. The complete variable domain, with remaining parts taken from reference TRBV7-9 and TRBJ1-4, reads DTGVSQNPRHKITKRGQNVTFRCDPISEHNRLYWYRQTLGQGPEFLTYFQNEAQLEKSRLLSDRFSAERPKGSFSTLEIQRTEQGDSAMYLCASSRDWATNEKLFFGSGTQLSVL.

CDR3 amino acids: CASTWTRALGYEQYF. V and J are TRBV6-5 and TRBJ2-7; the TCRdb D gene call, TRBD2, has no DNA to confirm it. This CDR3 contains 15 residues. CDR1 is MNHEY, CDR2 SVGAGI, per germline.

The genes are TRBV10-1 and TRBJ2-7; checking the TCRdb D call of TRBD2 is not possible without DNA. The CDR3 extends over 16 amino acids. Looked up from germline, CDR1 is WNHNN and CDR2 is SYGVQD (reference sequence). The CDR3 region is CASSEGASGLSYEQYF.

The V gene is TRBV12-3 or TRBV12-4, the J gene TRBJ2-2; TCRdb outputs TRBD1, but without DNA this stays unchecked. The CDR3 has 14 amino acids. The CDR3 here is CASSSPAGSGELFF.

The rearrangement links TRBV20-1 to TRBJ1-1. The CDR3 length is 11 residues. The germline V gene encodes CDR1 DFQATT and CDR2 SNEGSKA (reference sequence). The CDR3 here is CSAGENTEAFF.

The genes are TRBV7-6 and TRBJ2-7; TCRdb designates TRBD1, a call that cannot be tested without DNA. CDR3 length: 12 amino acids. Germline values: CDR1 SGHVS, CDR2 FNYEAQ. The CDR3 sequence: CASSHEGDEQYF.

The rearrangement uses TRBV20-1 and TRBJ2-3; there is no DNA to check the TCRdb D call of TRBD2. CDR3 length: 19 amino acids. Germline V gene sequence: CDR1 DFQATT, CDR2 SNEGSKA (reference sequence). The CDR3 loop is CSATDTTSGGRASTDTQYF.

The CDR3 region is CSARGVGQGETEAFF. This rearrangement joins TRBV20-1 to TRBJ1-1; lacking DNA, the TRBD1 call made by TCRdb goes unchecked. CDR1 DFQATT and CDR2 SNEGSKA come from the germline V gene (reference sequence). This CDR3 has 15 amino acids.

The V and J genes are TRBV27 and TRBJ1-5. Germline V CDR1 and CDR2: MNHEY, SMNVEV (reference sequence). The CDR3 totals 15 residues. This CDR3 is CASSLSQGGNQPQHF.

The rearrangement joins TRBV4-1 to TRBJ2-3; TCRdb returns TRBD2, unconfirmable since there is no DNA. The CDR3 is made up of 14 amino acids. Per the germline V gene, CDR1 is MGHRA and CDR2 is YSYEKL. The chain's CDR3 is CASSQRGGTDTQYF.